Listed here is a single T cell receptor (beta chain). This specimen comes from a study of response to subunit inactivated influenza vaccine. TCRdb re-called the RT-PCR reads through MiXCR, storing one row per CDR3 protein. The sample records 530,000 or so distinct CDR3 sequences, less than 30% being singletons. The CDR3 covers 14 residues. Trimming left V 2 bases short and J 9 bases short, with 14 bases between. The clonotype comes from a man aged 50 to 59 who received an inactivated influenza vaccine. Sequenced here: CD4+ T cells sorted from PBMCs, sampled approximately 5 days after vaccination. The chain is built from TRBV12-3 or TRBV12-4 and TRBJ1-5; possible D gene TRBD1, 6 bases. CDR3: CASSLSGARRPQHF. The CDR3 DNA is TGTGCCAGCAGTTTATCGGGGGCTCGTAGGCCCCAGCATTTT.